The clone carrying this T cell receptor beta chain was observed a handful of times. Its antigen is still unknown. This sample stems from a study of blood T cells in healthy people across ages. Overall study: About one barcoded beta molecule per two T cells was the capture yield of template switching. Whole-study findings and limits: Whereas aged donors had fewer naive CD4+ cells, long-lived donors had more of them and higher diversity. Conclusively comparing naive with antigen-experienced cells was impossible with unsorted PBMCs.

A second roughly 7 to 11 cycle PCR used barcoded and J-beta primers. TCRdb itself ran the 5' RACE reads through MiXCR, one entry per CDR3 protein. The table records 650,000 to 950,000 distinct CDR3 sequences, 44% of them present only once. All donors came from Russia, were Caucasian and healthy, and spanned ages about 6 to 100. This CDR3 contains 15 residues. With 1 base clipped from V and 5 bases from J, the junction kept 5 bases outside the gene matches. Germline V gene lookup returns CDR1 SGHTA and CDR2 FQGNSA. The chain uses TRBV7-2 and TRBJ2-1, with 7 nucleotides matching TRBD2. The sequence was collected from a man aged 55 to 70 in good health. The specimen was blood. CDR3 in amino acids: CASSLGGGGDNEQFF. The DNA for the CDR3 is TGTGCCAGCAGCTTAGGTGGGGGGGGAGACAATGAGCAGTTCTTC.